These 29 T cell receptor beta chains were sequenced from one sample in a study of T cell responses to AZD1222 COVID-19 vaccine. Generated by immunoSEQ multiplex PCR, the TCRdb table keeps only in-frame clones and is missing some. Here the sample spans around 140,000 clones, about 92% being singletons. Here the sequenced sample was peripheral blood, taken on day 0 of AZD1222 vaccination. Source of these receptors: an adult in good health.

This chain connects TRBV15 to TRBJ1-1; 8 nucleotides line up with TRBD1. Germline values: CDR1 LNHNV, CDR2 YYDKDF (reference sequence). This CDR3 has 14 residues. V lost 5 bases to trimming and J lost 4 bases; unmatched junction nucleotides: 6. CDR3 coding DNA: TGTGCCACCAGCGGGTACAGGGGGGGCACTGAAGCTTTCTTT. Its translation: CATSGYRGGTEAFF.

V usage is TRBV28 and J usage is TRBJ1-1; D perhaps matches TRBD1 (5 bases). The germline V gene has CDR1 MDHEN and CDR2 SYDVKM. The CDR3 consists of 14 residues. Between the trimmed V and J ends, which lost 7 bases and 1 base, there was a span of 13 bases. The CDR3 is CASIELQENTEAFF. CDR3 DNA sequence: TGTGCCAGCATAGAATTACAGGAGAACACTGAAGCTTTCTTT.

This sequence joins TRBV24-1 and TRBJ1-5; maybe TRBD1 (5 bases). Germline lookup yields CDR1 KGHDR and CDR2 SFDVKD. The CDR3 is made up of 14 amino acids. V was shortened by 9 bases and J by 4 bases, with 15 bases between the two germline ends. The CDR3 protein is CATRRPAGNQPQHF. In nucleotides, the CDR3 is TGTGCCACCCGGCGTCCGGCAGGGAATCAGCCCCAGCATTTT.

J is TRBJ1-3 and V is TRBV7-9; D unclear. Trimming pared 3 bases from V and 3 bases from J, leaving 6 bases between. This CDR3 region has 13 residues. Germline values: CDR1 SEHNR, CDR2 FQNEAQ (reference sequence). This chain's CDR3 is CASSFWVGNTIYF. DNA for the CDR3: TGTGCCAGCAGCTTCTGGGTTGGAAACACCATATATTTT. Filled out from reference TRBV7-9 and TRBJ1-3, the complete variable domain reads DTGVSQNPRHKITKRGQNVTFRCDPISEHNRLYWYRQTLGQGPEFLTYFQNEAQLEKSRLLSDRFSAERPKGSFSTLEIQRTEQGDSAMYLCASSFWVGNTIYFGEGSWLTVV.

The chain employs TRBV19 and TRBJ1-2; D remains unclear. The CDR3 consists of 13 residues. Germline CDR1 reads LNHDA; CDR2 reads SQIVND (reference sequence). V shed 4 bases and J shed 2 bases, with 8 bases lying between them. The CDR3 sequence: CASSRPANYGYTF. The CDR3 DNA sequence: TGTGCCAGTAGTAGACCGGCAAACTATGGCTACACCTTC.

The rearrangement links TRBV5-1 to TRBJ1-1; TRBD1 agrees at 7 bases. V was pared by 5 bases and J by 3 bases, with 4 bases of the junction left unmatched. The CDR3 totals 13 residues. Germline CDR1 and CDR2: SGHRS and YFSETQ. As DNA, the CDR3 is TGCGCCAGCAGGACAGGGTCAGACACTGAAGCTTTCTTT. Its protein product is CASRTGSDTEAFF.

The rearrangement links TRBV5-6 to TRBJ1-6; 7 bases are a match to TRBD1. Per the germline V gene, CDR1 is SGHDT and CDR2 is YYEEEE. Trimming took 1 base from V and 0 from J; bases not matched to a gene: 4. The CDR3 consists of 17 residues. In DNA, the CDR3 is TGTGCCAGCAGCTTGTACAGGGGCTACTCCTATAATTCACCCCTCCACTTT. It codes for CASSLYRGYSYNSPLHF.

The DNA for the CDR3 is TGTGCCAGCAGTGATTTTATAGGCAATGAGCAGTTCTTC. This encodes CASSDFIGNEQFF. This chain links TRBV6-1 with TRBJ2-1; D is ambiguous. V lost 3 bases and J lost 6, with 9 bases in between. Germline V CDR1 and CDR2: MNHNS, SASEGT. The CDR3 has 13 residues.

The chain combines TRBV12-3 or TRBV12-4 with TRBJ1-6; D uncertain. Trimming took off 6 bases at V and 9 bases at J, with 6 bases between the two ends. This CDR3 is built from 11 residues. CDR3 amino acids: CASSRGSPLHF. CDR3 DNA sequence: TGTGCCAGCAGCCGGGGTTCACCCCTCCACTTT.

This chain connects TRBV11-1 to TRBJ1-1; 9 bases are a match to TRBD1. The V segment lost 4 bases and the J segment 5 bases; nucleotides outside the gene matches: 5. Looked up from germline, CDR1 is SGHAT and CDR2 is FQDESV (reference sequence). The CDR3 sequence is 14 residues long. CDR3 bases: TGTGCCAGCAGCTCCCGGACAGGGGTAACTGAAGCTTTCTTT. It yields the protein CASSSRTGVTEAFF.

V gene TRBV7-8 combines with J gene TRBJ2-1, with D possibly TRBD2 on 6 matching bases. The germline V gene encodes CDR1 SGHVS and CDR2 FQNEAQ. This CDR3 spans 18 amino acids. Trimming removed 5 bases from V and 2 bases from J, with 22 bases in between. The CDR3 reads CASSRYLRDFRPYNEQFF. The CDR3 DNA reads TGTGCCAGCAGCAGGTATCTCCGGGACTTCCGACCCTACAATGAGCAGTTCTTC.

The V and J genes are TRBV7-2 and TRBJ2-7, with D maybe TRBD1 (6 bases). The V end lost 5 bases, the J end lost 4 bases, and 24 bases lay between the germline ends. The germline V gene has CDR1 SGHTA and CDR2 FQGNSA. The CDR3 extends over 17 amino acids. The CDR3 region is CASSPRGDPRGQYEQYF. DNA of the CDR3: TGTGCCAGCAGCCCCAGAGGGGACCCAAGGGGACAATACGAGCAGTACTTC.

The CDR3 region has the DNA TGTGCCAGCAGTCCTGACAGGGCTAGCACAGATACGCAGTATTTT. Residues: CASSPDRASTDTQYF. J is TRBJ2-3 and V is TRBV7-8; the match to TRBD1 covers 7 bases. The V gene end was trimmed by 6 bases and the J gene end by 0 bases; junction bases not matched to a gene: 6. The CDR3 has 15 amino acids. Germline CDR1 is SGHVS and CDR2 is FQNEAQ.

The chain combines TRBV15 with TRBJ2-1, with D possibly TRBD1 on 6 matching bases. V dropped 0 bases and J dropped 3 bases, with 9 bases sitting between them. Germline lookup yields CDR1 LNHNV and CDR2 YYDKDF (reference sequence). The CDR3 consists of 15 residues. The CDR3 DNA follows: TGTGCCACCAGCAGAGATCCAGGGGTCTACAATGAGCAGTTCTTC. Its protein product is CATSRDPGVYNEQFF.

The chain joins TRBV6-4 to TRBJ2-3; D is tentatively TRBD1 or TRBD2 (7 bases each). Germline CDR1 and CDR2: MRHNA and SNTAGT. The CDR3 is 15 amino acids. Trimming took off 0 bases at V and 3 bases at J, with 10 bases between the two ends. The CDR3 coding sequence is TGTGCCAGCAGTGACTCGCAGGGGGGGACAGATACGCAGTATTTT. Its translation: CASSDSQGGTDTQYF.

The rearrangement links TRBV7-3 to TRBJ2-2; the D gene is possibly TRBD1 (6 bases). V was clipped by 5 bases and J by 6 bases, with 10 bases between them. This CDR3 comprises 13 residues. The germline CDR1 and CDR2 sequences are SGHTA and FQGTGA. The CDR3: CASSMTGPGELFF. The DNA of the CDR3 is TGTGCCAGCAGCATGACAGGTCCCGGGGAGCTGTTTTTT.

The chain recombines TRBV19 with TRBJ1-1; no definite D call. Germline lookup yields CDR1 LNHDA and CDR2 SQIVND (reference sequence). Trimming left V 9 bases short and J 3 bases short, with 14 bases between. The CDR3 loop spans 13 amino acids. CDR3 sequence reads: CARGKAKDTEAFF. The CDR3 DNA is TGTGCCAGAGGGAAAGCGAAGGACACTGAAGCTTTCTTT.

The chain has TRBV5-1 and TRBJ2-1; TRBD1 matches at 8 bases. Germline assignment: CDR1 SGHRS and CDR2 YFSETQ. The CDR3 consists of 14 residues. Trimming took 5 bases from V and 9 from J; bases not matched to a gene: 10. The CDR3 loop is CASSIDRGSFEQFF. The CDR3 nucleotides are TGCGCCAGCAGTATAGACAGGGGATCTTTTGAGCAGTTCTTC.

The chain joins TRBV5-1 to TRBJ1-2; D not resolved. V shed 0 bases and J shed 0 bases, with 9 bases lying between them. Germline loops: CDR1 SGHRS, CDR2 YFSETQ. This CDR3 has 15 residues. Here the CDR3 DNA reads TGCGCCAGCAGCTTGGGGACGAGCTCTAACTATGGCTACACCTTC. Translation: CASSLGTSSNYGYTF.

This clone came up once. This chain joins TRBV12-2 and TRBJ1-5; TRBD1 was called by the table and not checked on the DNA. TRBV12-2 is termed a pseudogene. This CDR3 is built from 15 residues. Here the CDR3 reads CASRLTNRGGQPQHF. In nucleotides, the CDR3 is TGTGCAAGTCGCTTAACTAACAGGGGCGGTCAGCCCCAGCATTTT.

The chain uses TRBV18 and TRBJ1-5; the D gene is possibly TRBD1 (5 bases). Trimming left V 6 bases short and J 5 bases short, with 17 bases between. The CDR3 is 15 residues long. The germline CDR1 and CDR2 sequences are KGHSH and LQKENI. CDR3 DNA: TGTGCCAGCTCCATTTTCCGGGGGAATGATCAGCCCCAGCATTTT. Residues: CASSIFRGNDQPQHF.

The chain combines TRBV2 with TRBJ1-3, with 7 bases matching TRBD1. Germline V lookup: CDR1 SNHLY, CDR2 FYNNEI. V shed 2 bases and J 0 bases; nucleotides not matched to a gene: 10. CDR3 length equals 18 residues. The CDR3 loop is CASSEPGQFPISGNTIYF. For the CDR3, the DNA is TGTGCCAGCAGTGAACCGGGACAGTTTCCTATCTCTGGAAACACCATATATTTT. Full variable domain (outside the CDR3, taken from reference TRBV2 and TRBJ1-3): EPEVTQTPSHQVTQMGQEVILRCVPISNHLYFYWYRQILGQKVEFLVSFYNNEISEKSEIFDDQFSVERPDGSNFTLKIRSTKLEDSAMYFCASSEPGQFPISGNTIYFGEGSWLTVV.

J is TRBJ1-4 and V is TRBV27, with no clear D. Germline lookup yields CDR1 MNHEY and CDR2 SMNVEV (reference sequence). CDR3 length: 16 residues. With 5 bases removed from V and 3 bases from J, the gap between germline ends came to 16 bases. CDR3 nucleotides: TGTGCCAGCAGTCCCGTGTTAGTTTCGGCTAATGAAAAACTGTTTTTT. Amino acids: CASSPVLVSANEKLFF.

This clone occurred once. The chain has TRBV5-6 and TRBJ1-4; no clear D gene. There are 16 residues in the CDR3. The germline CDR1 and CDR2 sequences are SGHDT and YYEEEE. Trimming removed 3 bases at V and 8 bases at J, with 20 bases between. The CDR3 bases are TGTGCCAGCAGCTCGAAAACCCAGAACGGAATAGAAAAACTGTTTTTT. Translation gives CASSSKTQNGIEKLFF. Full variable domain (remainder filled in from reference TRBV5-6 and TRBJ1-4): DAGVTQSPTHLIKTRGQQVTLRCSPKSGHDTVSWYQQALGQGPQFIFQYYEEEERQRGNFPDRFSGHQFPNYSSELNVNALLLGDSALYLCASSSKTQNGIEKLFFGSGTQLSVL.

This rearrangement joins TRBV13 to TRBJ2-7, with 7 bases that match TRBD2. The junction had 4 bases not matched to a gene; V was cut back by 4 bases and J by 1 base. The CDR3 spans 14 residues. Germline CDR1 reads PRHDT; CDR2 reads FYEKMQ (reference sequence). In DNA, the CDR3 is TGTGCCAGCAGCTCCCGACTAGCTTCCTACGAGCAGTACTTC. Its protein product is CASSSRLASYEQYF.

The chain recombines TRBV6-5 with TRBJ1-2; TRBD1 is a possible D gene (6 bases). V was shortened by 0 bases and J by 5 bases, with 10 bases between the two germline ends. The CDR3 extends over 14 amino acids. Germline assignment: CDR1 MNHEY and CDR2 SVGAGI. CDR3 in amino acids: CASSYSVDRYGYTF. In DNA form, the CDR3 reads TGTGCCAGCAGTTACTCCGTGGACAGATATGGCTACACCTTC.

The gene calls are TRBV7-9 and TRBJ1-4, with a tentative D call TRBD1 (5 bases). CDR1 and CDR2 from the germline V gene are SEHNR and FQNEAQ (reference sequence). The CDR3 length is 14 residues. The ends were cut back, 5 bases at V and 7 bases at J, with 14 bases in the middle. The CDR3 protein is CASSPGRSSEKLFF. The CDR3 nucleotides read TGTGCCAGCAGCCCGGGACGTTCTTCTGAAAAACTGTTTTTT.

The V call is TRBV12-3 or TRBV12-4, the J call TRBJ1-2; unclear D gene. This CDR3 comprises 13 residues. Between the trimmed V and J ends, which lost 2 bases and 2 bases, there was a span of 6 bases. CDR3 loop: CASSLQQNYGYTF. CDR3 coding DNA: TGTGCCAGCAGTTTACAACAGAACTATGGCTACACCTTC.

This clone was found once. V usage is TRBV12-3 or TRBV12-4 and J usage is TRBJ2-7; D remains unclear. The length of the CDR3 is 13 residues. The V end was cut by 3 bases, the J end by 3 bases, with 9 bases between. The CDR3 nucleotides are TGTGCCAGCAGTTTCCGACTCATCTACGAGCAGTACTTC. As protein: CASSFRLIYEQYF.